There are many counts of the clone carrying this TCR beta chain. Its antigen is still unknown. These data belong to a study of T cells in Graves' hyperthyroidism and ophthalmopathy. Regarding the study as a whole: In validation, the model predicted ophthalmopathy. These predictions came a median about 6.5 months before onset. Appearing also in blood were most of the thyroid clonotypes expanded above 0.001.

Newly diagnosed hyperthyroidism patients aged 18 to 65 years had disease lasting under 2 months. Fresh peripheral blood, around 9.5 ml, yielded the PBMCs. Germline loops: CDR1 MDHEN, CDR2 SYDVKM. Trimming left V 3 bases short and J 1 base short, with 12 bases between. The CDR3 runs 15 residues. Amplification of TCR beta CDR3 regions used RNA as the template. During a first-round RT-PCR of the TCR CDR3, the HTBI primer set was used. Each CDR3 protein gets one entry after TCRdb re-called the multiplex PCR reads with MiXCR. The sample has roughly 380,000 distinct CDR3 sequences, around 13% seen once; the top ten hold around 5.3%.

The source of this sequence is a woman in her late teens or twenties with Graves' hyperthyroidism. This chain uses TRBV28 with TRBJ1-2; D gene uncertain. Specimen: blood. For the CDR3, the DNA is TGTGCCAGCAGTTTCGGAGACTTGATTAACTATGGCTACACCTTC. Its translation: CASSFGDLINYGYTF.